The present T cell receptor (beta chain) was sequenced within a study of T cell repertoires in cytomegalovirus infection. As for the study in general: Public TCR beta signatures marked donors with CMV infection and the matching HLA. Notes on the study in general: Using cumulative public TCR beta family frequency, the authors identified those who carried CMV together with the relevant HLA. HLA-C-restricted, CMV-specific TCR beta clonotypes were dominant ex vivo.

This CDR3 comprises 20 residues. With V trimmed by 3 bases and J by 6 bases, 24 bases remained unmatched. Germline V CDR1 and CDR2: SGHNT, YYREEE (reference sequence). Via MiXCR, TCRdb re-called the reads, giving one row per CDR3 protein. The table shows about 440,000 distinct CDR3 sequences, with roughly 30% occurring only once. This clonotype was detected once. The antigen is undetermined. This TCR came from a human donor in good health (CMV status not recorded). Some clones in this sample may be carry-over from other donors' samples. The rearrangement uses TRBV5-4 and TRBJ2-4; TRBD2 aligns across 7 bases. The sample taken for sequencing was PBMCs. As DNA, the CDR3 is TGTGCCAGCAGCTCGAAAGTGGGGGGGGTACCGGGTACAGGTAGAAACATTCAGTACTTC. This gives the protein CASSSKVGGVPGTGRNIQYF.